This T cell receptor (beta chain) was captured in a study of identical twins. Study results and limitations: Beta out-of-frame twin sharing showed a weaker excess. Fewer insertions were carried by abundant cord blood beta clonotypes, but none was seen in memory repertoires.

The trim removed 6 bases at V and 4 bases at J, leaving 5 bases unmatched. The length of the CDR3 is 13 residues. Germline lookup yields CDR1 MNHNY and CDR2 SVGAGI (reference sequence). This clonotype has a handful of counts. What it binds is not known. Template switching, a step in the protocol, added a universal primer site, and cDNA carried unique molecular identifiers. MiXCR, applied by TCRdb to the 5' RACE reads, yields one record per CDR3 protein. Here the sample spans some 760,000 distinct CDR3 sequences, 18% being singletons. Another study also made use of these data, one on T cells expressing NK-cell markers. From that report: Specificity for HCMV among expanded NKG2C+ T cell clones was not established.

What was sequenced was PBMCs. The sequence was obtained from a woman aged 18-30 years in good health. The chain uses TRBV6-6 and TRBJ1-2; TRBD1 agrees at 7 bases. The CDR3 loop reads CASSDRASYGYTF. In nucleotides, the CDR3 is TGTGCCAGCAGCGACAGGGCCTCCTATGGCTACACCTTC.